This T cell receptor beta chain was captured by sequencing in a study of CD8+ T cells in alopecia areata. Study-level information: Donors of skin were C3H/HeJ mice aged roughly 6-13 months with spontaneous alopecia, and recipients were roughly 6-11-week-old female C3H/HeJ mice. Broader study findings: When scalp samples are sequenced, resident alphabeta T cells of normal skin are also captured.

As for this clone: What it binds is not known. Gene names are mouse gene names.

RNA, once extracted, was reverse transcribed into cDNA for use as the sequencing template. The protocol was immunoSEQ multiplex PCR, while the TCRdb copy is restricted to in-frame clones and leaves out a portion. Altogether around 18,000 clones were found in the sample, and no singletons occur. Scientists pooled cutaneous lymph node cells and sorted them on CD4, CD8alpha, NKG2D, NKG2ACE and other markers. This TCR was recovered from a C3H/HeJ mouse with alopecia areata. For this strain, the MHC haplotype corresponds to H2-k. Sequenced input: CD8+ T cells sorted from a lymph node.

The CDR3 here is CASSDRDRGRSNSDYTF. The part of the CDR3 DNA that was read is TGTGCCAGCAGTGACCGGGACAGGGGAAGATCAAACTCC. V gene TRBV13-1 combines with J gene TRBJ1-2, with 10 positions matching TRBD1. The DNA ends 4 residues before the CDR3 does, and the rest of the CDR3 is filled in from the germline J gene. CDR1 and CDR2 (germline): NSHNY, SYGAGN. With 2 bases clipped from V and 0 bases from J, the junction kept 7 bases outside the gene matches. The CDR3 covers 17 residues.